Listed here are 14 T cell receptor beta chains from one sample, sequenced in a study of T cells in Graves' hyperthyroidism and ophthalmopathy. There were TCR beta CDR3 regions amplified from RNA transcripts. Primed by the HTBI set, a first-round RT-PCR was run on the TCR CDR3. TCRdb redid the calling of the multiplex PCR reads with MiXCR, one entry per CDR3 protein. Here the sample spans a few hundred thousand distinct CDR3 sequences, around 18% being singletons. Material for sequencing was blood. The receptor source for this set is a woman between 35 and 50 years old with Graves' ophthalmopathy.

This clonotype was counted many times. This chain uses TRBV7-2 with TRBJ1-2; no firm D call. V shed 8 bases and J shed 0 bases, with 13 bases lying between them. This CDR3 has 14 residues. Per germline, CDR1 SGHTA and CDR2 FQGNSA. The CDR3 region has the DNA TGTGCCAGCGGCCCACCGCCGTCTAACTATGGCTACACCTTC. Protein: CASGPPPSNYGYTF.

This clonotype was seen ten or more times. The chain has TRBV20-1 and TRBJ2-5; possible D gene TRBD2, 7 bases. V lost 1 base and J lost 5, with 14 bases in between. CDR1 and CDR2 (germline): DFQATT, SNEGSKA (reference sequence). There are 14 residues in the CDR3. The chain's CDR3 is CSARVWTRGETQYF. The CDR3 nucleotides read TGCAGTGCTAGAGTTTGGACTAGGGGGGAGACCCAGTACTTC.

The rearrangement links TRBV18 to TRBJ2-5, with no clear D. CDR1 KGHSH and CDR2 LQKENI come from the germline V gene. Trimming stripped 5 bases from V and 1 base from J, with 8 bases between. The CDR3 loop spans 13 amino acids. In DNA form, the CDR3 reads TGTGCCAGCTCAGCGACCCCCCAAGAGACCCAGTACTTC. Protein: CASSATPQETQYF.

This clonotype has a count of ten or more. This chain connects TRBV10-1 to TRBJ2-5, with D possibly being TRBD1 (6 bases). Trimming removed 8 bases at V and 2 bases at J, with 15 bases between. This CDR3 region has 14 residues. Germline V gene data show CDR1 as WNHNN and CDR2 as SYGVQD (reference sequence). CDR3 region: CASRIPRGQETQYF. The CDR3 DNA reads TGCGCCAGCCGGATCCCCAGGGGACAAGAGACCCAGTACTTC.

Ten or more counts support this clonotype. CDR3 sequence reads: CASSLGSYGYTF. Written as DNA, the CDR3 is TGTGCCAGCAGTTTGGGTAGCTATGGCTACACCTTC. The chain links TRBV12-3 or TRBV12-4 to TRBJ1-2; D call uncertain. V was pared by 3 bases and J by 4 bases, with 6 bases between. The CDR3 has 12 amino acids.

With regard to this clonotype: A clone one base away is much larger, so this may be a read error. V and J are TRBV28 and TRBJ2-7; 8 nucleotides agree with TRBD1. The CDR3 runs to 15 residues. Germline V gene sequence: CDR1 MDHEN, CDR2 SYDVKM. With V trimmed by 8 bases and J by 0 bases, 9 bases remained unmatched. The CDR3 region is CASCLGQGNSYEQYV. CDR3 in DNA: TGTGCCAGCTGCCTCGGACAGGGAAACTCCTACGAGCAGTACGTC.

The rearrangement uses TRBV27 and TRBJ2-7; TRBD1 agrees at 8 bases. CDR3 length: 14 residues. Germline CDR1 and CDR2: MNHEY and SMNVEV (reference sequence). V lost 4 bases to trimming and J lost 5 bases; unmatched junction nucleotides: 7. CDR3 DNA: TGTGCCAGCAGTTACGGACAGGGTAGGGACGAGCAGTACTTC. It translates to CASSYGQGRDEQYF.

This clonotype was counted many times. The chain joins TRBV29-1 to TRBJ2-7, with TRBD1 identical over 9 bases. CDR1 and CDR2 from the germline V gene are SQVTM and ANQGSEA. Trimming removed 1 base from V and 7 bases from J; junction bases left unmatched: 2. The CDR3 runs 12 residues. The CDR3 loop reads CSVEGQGEEQYF. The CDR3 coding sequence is TGCAGCGTTGAAGGACAGGGGGAAGAGCAGTACTTC.

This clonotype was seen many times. The CDR3: CSARDRSGRVDTQYF. CDR3 nucleotides: TGCAGTGCTAGAGATCGTAGCGGGAGGGTAGATACGCAGTATTTT. The chain recombines TRBV20-1 with TRBJ2-3, with TRBD2 identical over 11 bases. The CDR3 is 15 amino acids. The ends lost 0 bases at V and 5 bases at J; junction bases unmatched: 4. The germline CDR1 and CDR2 sequences are DFQATT and SNEGSKA (reference sequence).

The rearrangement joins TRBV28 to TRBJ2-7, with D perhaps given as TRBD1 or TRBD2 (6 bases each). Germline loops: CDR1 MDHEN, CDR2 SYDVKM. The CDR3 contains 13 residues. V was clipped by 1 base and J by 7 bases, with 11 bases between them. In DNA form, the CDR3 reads TGTGCCAGCAGTTTATTAGGAGGGGGAGAGCAGTACTTC. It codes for CASSLLGGGEQYF.

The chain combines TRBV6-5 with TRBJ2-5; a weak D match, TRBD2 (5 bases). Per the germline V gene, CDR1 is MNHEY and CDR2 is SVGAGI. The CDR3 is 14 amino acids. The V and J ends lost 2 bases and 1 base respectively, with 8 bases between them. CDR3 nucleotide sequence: TGTGCCAGCAGTTACGACTACAGCCAAGAGACCCAGTACTTC. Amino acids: CASSYDYSQETQYF.

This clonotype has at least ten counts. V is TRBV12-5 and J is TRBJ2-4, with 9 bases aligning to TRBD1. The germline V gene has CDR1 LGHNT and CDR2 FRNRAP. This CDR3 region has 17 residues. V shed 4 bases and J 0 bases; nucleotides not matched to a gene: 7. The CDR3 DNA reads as TGTGCTAGTGGTTCTAGGACAGGGGATCTAGCCAAAAACATTCAGTACTTC. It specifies CASGSRTGDLAKNIQYF.

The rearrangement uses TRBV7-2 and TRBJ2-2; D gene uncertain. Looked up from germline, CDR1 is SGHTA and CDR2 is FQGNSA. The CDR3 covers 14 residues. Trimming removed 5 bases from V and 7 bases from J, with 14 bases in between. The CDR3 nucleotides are TGTGCCAGCAGCCGCGACGGAGTACACGGGGAGCTGTTTTTT. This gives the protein CASSRDGVHGELFF.

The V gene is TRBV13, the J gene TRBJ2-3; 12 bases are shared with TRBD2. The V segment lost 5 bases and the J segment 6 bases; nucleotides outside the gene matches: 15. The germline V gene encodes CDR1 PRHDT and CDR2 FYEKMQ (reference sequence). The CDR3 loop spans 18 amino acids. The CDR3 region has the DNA TGTGCCAGCAGCACGACTAGCGGGAGTGGAGGGGGCCGGGATACGCAGTATTTT. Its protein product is CASSTTSGSGGGRDTQYF.